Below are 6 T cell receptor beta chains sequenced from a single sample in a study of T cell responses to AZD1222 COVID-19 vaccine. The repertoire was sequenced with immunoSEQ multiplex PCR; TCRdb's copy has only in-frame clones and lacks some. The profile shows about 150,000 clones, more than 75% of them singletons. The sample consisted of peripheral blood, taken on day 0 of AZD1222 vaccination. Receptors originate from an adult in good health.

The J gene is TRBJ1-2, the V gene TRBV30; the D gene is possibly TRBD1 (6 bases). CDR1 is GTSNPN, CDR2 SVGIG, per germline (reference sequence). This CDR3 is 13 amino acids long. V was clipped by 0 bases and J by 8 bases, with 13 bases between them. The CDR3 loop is CAWSVWGAKGYTF. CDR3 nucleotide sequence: TGTGCCTGGAGTGTATGGGGGGCGAAGGGCTACACCTTC.

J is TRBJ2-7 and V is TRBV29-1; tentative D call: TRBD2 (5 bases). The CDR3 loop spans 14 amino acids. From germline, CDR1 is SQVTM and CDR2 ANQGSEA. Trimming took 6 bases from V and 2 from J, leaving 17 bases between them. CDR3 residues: CSVVRRGSAYEQYF. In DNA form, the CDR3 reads TGCAGCGTGGTTCGGAGAGGGTCTGCCTACGAGCAGTACTTC.

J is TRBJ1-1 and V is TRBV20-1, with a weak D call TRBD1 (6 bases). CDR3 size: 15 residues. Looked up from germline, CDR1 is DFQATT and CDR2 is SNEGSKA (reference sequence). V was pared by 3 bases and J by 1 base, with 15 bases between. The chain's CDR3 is CSASFGGRGNTEAFF. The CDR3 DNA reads TGCAGTGCTAGTTTCGGGGGCCGGGGGAACACTGAAGCTTTCTTT.

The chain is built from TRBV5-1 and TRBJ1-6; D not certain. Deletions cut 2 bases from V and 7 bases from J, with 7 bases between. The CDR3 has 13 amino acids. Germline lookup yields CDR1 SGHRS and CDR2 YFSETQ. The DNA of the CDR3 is TGCGCCAGCAGCTTTAAGGCGAATTCACCCCTCCACTTT. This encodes CASSFKANSPLHF. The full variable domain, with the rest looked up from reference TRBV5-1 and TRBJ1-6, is KAGVTQTPRYLIKTRGQQVTLSCSPISGHRSVSWYQQTPGQGLQFLFEYFSETQRNKGNFPGRFSGRQFSNSRSEMNVSTLELGDSALYLCASSFKANSPLHFGNGTRLTVT.

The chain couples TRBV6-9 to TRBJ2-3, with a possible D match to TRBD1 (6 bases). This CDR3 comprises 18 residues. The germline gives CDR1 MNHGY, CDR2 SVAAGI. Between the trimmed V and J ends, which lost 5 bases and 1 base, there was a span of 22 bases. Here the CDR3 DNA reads TGTGCCAGCAGTCTCCCCTTAATGGGGGCCAGCTGCACAGATACGCAGTATTTT. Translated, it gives CASSLPLMGASCTDTQYF.

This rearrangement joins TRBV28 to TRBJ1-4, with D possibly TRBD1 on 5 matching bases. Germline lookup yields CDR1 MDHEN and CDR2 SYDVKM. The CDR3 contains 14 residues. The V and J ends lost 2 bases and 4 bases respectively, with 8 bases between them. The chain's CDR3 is CASSLTTDNEKLFF. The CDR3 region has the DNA TGTGCCAGCAGTTTAACGACAGATAATGAAAAACTGTTTTTT.